Listed here are 30 T cell receptor beta chains from one sample, sequenced in a study of blood T cell repertoires in COVID-19. Measured with immunoSEQ multiplex PCR; TCRdb has only the in-frame clones, and not every one. The sample consists of some 270,000 clones, about 85% of them appearing once. Sequences were obtained from PBMCs or T cells enriched from blood (not recorded which). Receptor source: a woman in her forties or fifties who had been exposed to COVID-19.

The V gene is TRBV30, the J gene TRBJ2-1; 9 bases agree with TRBD1. The germline CDR1 and CDR2 sequences are GTSNPN and SVGIG (reference sequence). The ends lost 4 bases at V and 10 bases at J; junction bases unmatched: 11. This CDR3 has 14 amino acids. The CDR3 sequence: CAWTHGTGYPEQFF. The CDR3 DNA reads as TGTGCCTGGACTCACGGGACAGGGTACCCAGAGCAGTTCTTC. Variable domain in full (rest from reference TRBV30 and TRBJ2-1): SQTIHQWPATLVQPVGSPLSLECTVEGTSNPNLYWYRQAAGRGLQLLFYSVGIGQISSEVPQNLSASRPQDRQFILSSKKLLLSDSGFYLCAWTHGTGYPEQFFGPGTRLTVL.

V usage is TRBV7-9 and J usage is TRBJ2-1; D possibly corresponds to TRBD2 (6 bases). Per the germline V gene, CDR1 is SEHNR and CDR2 is FQNEAQ (reference sequence). CDR3 size: 13 residues. Trimming removed 5 bases at V and 7 bases at J, with 12 bases between. The DNA of the CDR3 is TGTGCCAGCAGCCCAGTCGGGAGTAATGAGCAGTTCTTC. Translation: CASSPVGSNEQFF.

This chain links TRBV7-7 with TRBJ2-1; 8 positions agree with TRBD2. V shed 1 base and J 7 bases; nucleotides not matched to a gene: 3. Germline CDR1 SSHAT, CDR2 FNYEAQ (reference sequence). CDR3 length: 14 residues. The CDR3 sequence is CASSLDGLANEQFF. CDR3 nucleotides: TGTGCCAGCAGCTTAGACGGACTAGCTAATGAGCAGTTCTTC.

The V call is TRBV9, the J call TRBJ2-1; 10 bases map to TRBD2. Germline-derived CDR1 and CDR2 are SGDLS and YYNGEE. CDR3 length: 15 amino acids. After removal of 0 bases from V and 6 bases from J, the junction contained 3 bases not matched to a gene. The CDR3 sequence is CASSVELAGFNEQFF. CDR3 in DNA: TGTGCCAGCAGCGTAGAACTAGCGGGGTTCAATGAGCAGTTCTTC.

A single count supports this clone. Other nucleotide sequences in the sample specify the same CDR3. The V gene is TRBV6-5, the J gene TRBJ1-2, with TRBD1 matching over 8 bases. The germline V gene encodes CDR1 MNHEY and CDR2 SVGAGI. The CDR3 runs 13 residues. V lost 5 bases and J lost 4; bases outside the gene matches: 3. This chain's CDR3 is CASSRQGSYGYTF. The CDR3 DNA is TGTGCCAGCAGTCGACAGGGGAGCTATGGCTACACCTTC.

The V and J genes are TRBV2 and TRBJ1-1; D ambiguous. This CDR3 region has 13 residues. V lost 2 bases and J 1 base, leaving 5 bases between the germline ends. Per the germline V gene, CDR1 is SNHLY and CDR2 is FYNNEI. The CDR3 loop reads CASSEWRNTEAFF. The CDR3 nucleotides read TGTGCCAGCAGTGAATGGAGGAACACTGAAGCTTTCTTT.

This clone was seen just once. The V gene is TRBV11-2, the J gene TRBJ1-1; a weak D match, TRBD1 (5 bases). From germline, CDR1 is SGHAT and CDR2 FQNNGV. The CDR3 totals 15 residues. With 1 base removed from V and 6 bases from J, the gap between germline ends came to 15 bases. CDR3 coding DNA: TGTGCCAGCAGCTTAGGTGGGTGGGGGGTCGCTGAAGCTTTCTTT. Residues: CASSLGGWGVAEAFF.

The chain recombines TRBV7-2 with TRBJ2-7, with TRBD2 matching 11 bases. Looked up from germline, CDR1 is SGHTA and CDR2 is FQGNSA. V trimming: 3 bases; J trimming: 6 bases; junction bases outside the gene matches: 7. This CDR3 is built from 15 residues. In DNA form, the CDR3 reads TGTGCCAGCAGCTTCAGTTTTAGCGGGGGGGCCGAGCAGTACTTC. Translation gives CASSFSFSGGAEQYF.

Only one count was recorded for this clone. The chain recombines TRBV7-9 with TRBJ1-1; TRBD1 agrees at 9 bases. The CDR3 length is 17 residues. V lost 4 bases, J lost 5 bases, and 14 bases stayed unmatched. Germline lookup yields CDR1 SEHNR and CDR2 FQNEAQ (reference sequence). The CDR3 DNA follows: TGTGCCAGCAGCTCGGAGGCCCGGGACAGGGAGGGGACTGAAGCTTTCTTT. Its protein product is CASSSEARDREGTEAFF.

The rearrangement uses TRBV5-4 and TRBJ2-7; 8 bases match TRBD2. The CDR3 totals 19 residues. Germline CDR1 reads SGHNT; CDR2 reads YYREEE (reference sequence). V dropped 4 bases and J dropped 0; count of bases not matched to a gene: 18. CDR3: CASSPPTVEAGASSYEQYF. In DNA, the CDR3 is TGTGCCAGCAGCCCTCCAACGGTAGAAGCGGGGGCTAGCTCCTACGAGCAGTACTTC.

The rearrangement joins TRBV6-5 to TRBJ2-1; weak D call: TRBD2 (6 bases). The germline V gene has CDR1 MNHEY and CDR2 SVGAGI. The length of the CDR3 is 13 residues. Trimming left V 6 bases short and J 7 bases short, with 13 bases between. The CDR3 loop is CASRDTGGNEQFF. CDR3 nucleotides: TGTGCCAGCAGGGACACCGGAGGGAATGAGCAGTTCTTC.

This chain connects TRBV12-3 or TRBV12-4 to TRBJ2-2, with D unclear. CDR3 length equals 12 residues. V dropped 5 bases and J dropped 6 bases, with 7 bases sitting between them. DNA of the CDR3: TGTGCCAGCAGTACTATAGCCGGGGAGCTGTTTTTT. Translated, it gives CASSTIAGELFF.

The CDR3 loop reads CAWSKGGVGYEQYF. The DNA for the CDR3 is TGTGCCTGGAGTAAAGGAGGGGTCGGCTACGAGCAGTACTTC. This sequence joins TRBV30 and TRBJ2-7, with D perhaps TRBD2 (6 bases). Trimming cost V 2 bases and J 3 bases, with 14 bases left between them. Looked up from germline, CDR1 is GTSNPN and CDR2 is SVGIG (reference sequence). The CDR3 sequence is 14 residues long.

The rearrangement links TRBV5-4 to TRBJ1-1; D is possibly TRBD1 (6 bases). Trimming took off 4 bases at V and 0 bases at J, with 13 bases between the two ends. Germline V CDR1 and CDR2: SGHNT, YYREEE (reference sequence). The CDR3 length is 15 residues. This CDR3 is CASSQLGQMNTEAFF. The CDR3 bases are TGTGCCAGCAGCCAACTCGGACAGATGAACACTGAAGCTTTCTTT.

The CDR3 is CASSGWTGVMSNEKLFF. CDR3 coding DNA: TGTGCCAGCAGTGGATGGACAGGGGTCATGTCTAATGAAAAACTGTTTTTT. The chain is built from TRBV2 and TRBJ1-4; 9 nucleotides agree with TRBD1. Unmatched junction bases numbered 9, after V lost 4 bases and J lost 3 bases. The CDR3 is 17 amino acids. CDR1 and CDR2 from the germline V gene are SNHLY and FYNNEI.

This chain joins TRBV12-3 or TRBV12-4 and TRBJ1-3; no clear D gene. The CDR3 extends over 13 amino acids. Trimming took 0 bases from V and 5 from J, leaving 5 bases between them. CDR3 in amino acids: CASSLAGRNTIYF. The CDR3 DNA reads as TGTGCCAGCAGTTTAGCTGGCAGAAACACCATATATTTT.

This clone was observed a few times. CDR3 residues: CASLDRDDYGYTF. DNA for the CDR3: TGTGCCAGCCTAGACAGGGACGACTATGGCTACACCTTC. This chain uses TRBV19 with TRBJ1-2, with 7 positions matching TRBD1. Germline CDR1 LNHDA, CDR2 SQIVND (reference sequence). The CDR3 consists of 13 residues. The V and J ends lost 9 bases and 3 bases, in that order; junction bases with no gene match: 7. Full variable domain (rest looked up from reference TRBV19 and TRBJ1-2): DGGITQSPKYLFRKEGQNVTLSCEQNLNHDAMYWYRQDPGQGLRLIYYSQIVNDFQKGDIAEGYSVSREKKESFPLTVTSAQKNPTAFYLCASLDRDDYGYTFGSGTRLTVV.

V and J are TRBV29-1 and TRBJ2-7; 10 bases match TRBD1. The CDR3 runs to 12 residues. The germline V gene has CDR1 SQVTM and CDR2 ANQGSEA. The V and J ends lost 8 bases and 3 bases, in that order; junction bases with no gene match: 4. The CDR3 region has the DNA TGCAGCACACGGGACAGGGGCTACGAGCAGTACTTC. Translation gives CSTRDRGYEQYF.

This chain links TRBV6-5 with TRBJ2-7, with 7 bases identical to TRBD2. After removal of 8 bases from V and 12 bases from J, the junction contained 16 bases not matched to a gene. This CDR3 has 13 residues. The germline CDR1 and CDR2 sequences are MNHEY and SVGAGI. CDR3 coding DNA: TGTGCCAGCTCTAGAAGCGGGACTGCCTTACTGTACTTC. Translating gives CASSRSGTALLYF.

The rearrangement uses TRBV7-3 and TRBJ1-1; 8 bases agree with TRBD1. The germline V gene encodes CDR1 SGHTA and CDR2 FQGTGA. V was pared by 5 bases and J by 3 bases, with 2 bases of the junction left unmatched. The CDR3 is 13 amino acids. The CDR3 region is CASSQDRDTEAFF. For the CDR3, the DNA is TGTGCCAGCAGCCAGGACAGGGACACTGAAGCTTTCTTT. Variable domain in full (rest from reference TRBV7-3 and TRBJ1-1): GAGVSQTPSNKVTEKGKYVELRCDPISGHTALYWYRQSLGQGPEFLIYFQGTGAADDSGLPNDRFFAVRPEGSVSTLKIQRTERGDSAVYLCASSQDRDTEAFFGQGTRLTVV.

The rearrangement links TRBV28 to TRBJ2-7, with D maybe TRBD1 (5 bases). Germline loops: CDR1 MDHEN, CDR2 SYDVKM. V shed 6 bases and J shed 3 bases, with 18 bases lying between them. This CDR3 spans 15 amino acids. The CDR3: CASSPTGYRNYEQYF. The DNA of the CDR3 is TGTGCCAGCAGCCCAACAGGATATCGGAACTACGAGCAGTACTTC.

This rearrangement joins TRBV28 to TRBJ2-1, with a tentative D call TRBD2 (5 bases). The CDR3 extends over 16 amino acids. Germline lookup yields CDR1 MDHEN and CDR2 SYDVKM. With 8 bases removed from V and 7 bases from J, the gap between germline ends came to 24 bases. For the CDR3, the DNA is TGTGCCAGCGCCCCGCTCGGACGCGTCGGAGGAAATGAGCAGTTCTTC. Protein: CASAPLGRVGGNEQFF. The full variable domain, with the rest looked up from reference TRBV28 and TRBJ2-1, is DVKVTQSSRYLVKRTGEKVFLECVQDMDHENMFWYRQDPGLGLRLIYFSYDVKMKEKGDIPEGYSVSREKKERFSLILESASTNQTSMYLCASAPLGRVGGNEQFFGPGTRLTVL.

The genes are TRBV27 and TRBJ1-2; 10 bases match TRBD1. The CDR3 spans 15 residues. Trimming at V came to 0 bases and at J to 2 bases, leaving 0 bases not matched to a gene. Germline V gives CDR1 MNHEY, CDR2 SMNVEV (reference sequence). CDR3 in DNA: TGTGCCAGCAGTTTATCGACAGGGGGCAACTATGGCTACACCTTC. Protein sequence: CASSLSTGGNYGYTF.

The chain uses TRBV24-1 and TRBJ1-1; no clear D. The CDR3 has 13 amino acids. Trimming removed 7 bases from V and 3 bases from J, with 11 bases in between. Germline V gene lookup returns CDR1 KGHDR and CDR2 SFDVKD. CDR3 nucleotide sequence: TGTGCCACCAGCTCTGGGCCTTACACTGAAGCTTTCTTT. Translation: CATSSGPYTEAFF.

This clone was counted once. This chain links TRBV29-1 with TRBJ2-7; 9 bases fit TRBD1. The germline V gene has CDR1 SQVTM and CDR2 ANQGSEA. There are 12 residues in the CDR3. The trim removed 7 bases at V and 7 bases at J, leaving 8 bases unmatched. CDR3 sequence (DNA): TGCAGCGCCGGGACAGGGTTTCGGGAGCAGTACTTC. It encodes CSAGTGFREQYF.

This clone was seen only a few times. This rearrangement joins TRBV19 to TRBJ2-3; 7 nucleotides agree with TRBD2. Germline values: CDR1 LNHDA, CDR2 SQIVND (reference sequence). Germline trimming cut 2 bases from V and 2 bases from J; bases unmatched to any gene: 7. CDR3 length: 16 amino acids. The CDR3, as DNA: TGTGCCAGTAGTATAATTCCGGGGGGACCCACAGATACGCAGTATTTT. As protein: CASSIIPGGPTDTQYF.

The chain employs TRBV21-1 and TRBJ1-1; TRBD1 was called by the table and not checked on the DNA. TRBV21-1 is given as a pseudogene. The CDR3 has 12 amino acids. CDR3 DNA sequence: TGTGCCAGCAACAGGGACCGCACTGAAGCTTTCTTT. This encodes CASNRDRTEAFF.

The J gene is TRBJ2-5, the V gene TRBV11-2; 9 bases match TRBD1. Germline CDR1 is SGHAT and CDR2 is FQNNGV. CDR3 length: 16 residues. J lost 4 bases, V lost 3 bases, and 9 bases had no gene match. The CDR3 is CASSFSVLTGGETQYF. CDR3 bases: TGTGCCAGCAGCTTTTCGGTCCTGACAGGGGGAGAGACCCAGTACTTC.

J is TRBJ1-5 and V is TRBV6-5; 7 bases fit TRBD1. Trimming cost V 8 bases and J 4 bases; bases outside gene matches: 8. Germline V CDR1 and CDR2: MNHEY, SVGAGI. The CDR3 is 14 amino acids. The DNA of the CDR3 is TGTGCCAGCGGACGCGGACAGGTTAATCAGCCCCAGCATTTT. It specifies CASGRGQVNQPQHF.

The chain employs TRBV5-4 and TRBJ2-7, with D perhaps matching TRBD1 (6 bases). Trimming cost V 0 bases and J 2 bases, with 12 bases left between them. Germline CDR1 is SGHNT and CDR2 is YYREEE (reference sequence). This CDR3 has 15 residues. As DNA, the CDR3 is TGTGCCAGCAGCTTGGGGACAGCGGTGCCCTACGAGCAGTACTTC. This translates into CASSLGTAVPYEQYF.